This T cell receptor beta chain was recorded in a study of cytotoxic CD8 clonotypes in ibrutinib-treated CLL (dated by TCRdb to 2020 to 2022). As for the study more broadly: The cohort was composed of approximately 11 relapsed/refractory and about 16 treatment-naive patients; IGHV unmutated status was identified in roughly 17 patients. Longitudinal samples were available for about 30% of the roughly 90 trial participants. Partial responses were observed in some 24 patients and complete responses in 2; after a median follow-up of 68 months, remission was maintained in 15 or so patients and progression was observed in some twelve. Cryopreserved peripheral blood mononuclear cells were obtained before treatment, at response, and at either sustained remission or disease progression. Patients were still on ibrutinib when every remission and progressive disease sample was collected. Samples at response were collected after a median of about 12 months of treatment, with a range of about 6 to 40 months. Samples averaged approximately 260,000 productive templates and 80,000 to 100,000 productive rearrangements.

The V end loses 0 bases and the J end loses 3 bases, and a stretch of 15 bases separates them. The CDR3 goes from the cysteine to the phenylalanine over 17 residues. Only CDR3 DNA remains: 51 bases, in frame from the first base. The germline V gene supplies CDR1 SGHDN and CDR2 FVKESK. Study-level results and caveats: Public clonotypes were rare and either shrank or stayed stable during treatment, and the rise in clonality at ibrutinib response reflected expansion of private clonotypes. At ibrutinib response clonality went up, during sustained remission it held steady, and at progression it dropped back toward baseline. Sampling times were not matched between sustained-remission and progressing patients, and lymph node repertoires were not studied. Baseline clonality exceeded that of age-matched healthy donors and correlated strongly with circulating CD8+ T-cell counts.

This specimen's time point label, per the study, means: progressive disease on ibrutinib. For TCR beta library preparation, roughly 2 micrograms of genomic DNA were extracted from the cryopreserved PBMCs. High-throughput TCR beta sequencing was performed on longitudinal blood samples from CLL patients receiving ibrutinib monotherapy. The patients were enrolled in a single-center, open-label phase 2 trial of ibrutinib monotherapy. With regard to this clone: It has no known antigen specificity. One base away there is no much larger clone; base qualities are not given.

Each clonotype received, on average, around 9.6x coverage in deep resolution sequencing performed on a MiSeq, where the target depth lay between 1 in 1 million and 1 in 200,000 T cells. TCR beta libraries were generated with the immunoSEQ hsTCRB Kit. As for the authors' bioinformatics: The data were analyzed with ImmunoSEQ Analyzer and ImmunoSEQ Data Assistant, and V, D and J gene assignments followed IMGT definitions. Clonality was computed as one minus normalized Shannon entropy of productive rearrangement frequencies, ranging from 0 to 1. Public clonotype analysis was restricted to overrepresented clonotypes comprising at least 0.05% of each patient's repertoire. Repertoires from some twelve age-matched healthy donors in immuneACCESS were used as clonality controls. TCRdb provides this immuneACCESS table in a form limited to in-frame rearrangements. Some clones are lacking; in checked studies, under half of them reflect an unresolved V gene, and why the rest are absent is not known. V, J and clone size are those of that table, while D and trimming were read from the DNA. The sample table records roughly 150,000 clones; approximately 91% of these occur just once. About 2.9% of the sample is held by the ten biggest clonotypes.

The chain is made from TRBV14 and TRBJ2-1; a tentative D match to TRBD2 spans 6 bases. This clonotype was obtained from a human donor with chronic lymphocytic leukemia. The sample consisted of PBMCs, taken at disease progression, from a patient treated with ibrutinib. CDR3 loop: CASSQDFGSISYNEQFF. The DNA is TGTGCCAGCAGCCAAGATTTCGGGAGTATTAGCTACAATGAGCAGTTCTTC.